Shown below are 5 T cell receptor beta chains from a single sample sequenced in a study of response to subunit inactivated influenza vaccine. Via MiXCR, TCRdb re-called the RT-PCR reads, giving one row per CDR3 protein. In the table there are around 540,000 distinct CDR3 sequences, about an eighth of which are singletons. The source was PBMCs from blood, collected on the day of vaccination. All receptors come from a man aged 50 to 59 who received an inactivated influenza vaccine.

In this sample, this clonotype turned up a few times. The chain has TRBV19 and TRBJ2-4; 8 nucleotides match TRBD2. The CDR3 is 15 amino acids. The ends lost 7 bases at V and 3 bases at J; junction bases unmatched: 8. In germline, CDR1 is LNHDA, CDR2 SQIVND (reference sequence). The CDR3 loop is CASMGREDVKNIQYF. The CDR3 DNA sequence: TGTGCCAGTATGGGGCGGGAGGATGTCAAAAACATTCAGTACTTC.

This clonotype occurred many times. The genes are TRBV11-2 and TRBJ2-1, with D uncertain. V was clipped by 1 base and J by 3 bases, with 10 bases between them. Germline V CDR1 and CDR2: SGHAT, FQNNGV. The CDR3 covers 15 residues. CDR3 coding DNA: TGTGCCAGCAGCTTAGGCCCTTGGATCTACAATGAGCAGTTCTTC. It specifies CASSLGPWIYNEQFF.

The V and J genes are TRBV15 and TRBJ1-1, with 7 bases lining up with TRBD1. V shed 4 bases and J 9 bases; nucleotides not matched to a gene: 8. The CDR3 sequence is 13 residues long. Looked up from germline, CDR1 is LNHNV and CDR2 is YYDKDF (reference sequence). The CDR3 spells CATSKRDRPQAFF. In DNA form, the CDR3 reads TGTGCCACCAGCAAACGGGACAGACCACAAGCTTTCTTT. Complete variable domain (other parts from reference TRBV15 and TRBJ1-1): DAMVIQNPRYQVTQFGKPVTLSCSQTLNHNVMYWYQQKSSQAPKLLFHYYDKDFNNEADTPDNFQSRRPNTSFCFLDIRSPGLGDTAMYLCATSKRDRPQAFFGQGTRLTVV.

This clonotype was counted at least ten times. This chain uses TRBV4-3 with TRBJ2-1; D not resolved. The CDR3 spans 13 residues. Looked up from germline, CDR1 is LGHNA and CDR2 is YSLEER. V lost 4 bases, J lost 9 bases, and 13 bases lay in between. DNA of the CDR3: TGCGCCAGCAGCCCCAACTCCTACGGTGAGCAGTTCTTC. Protein sequence: CASSPNSYGEQFF.

V is TRBV15 and J is TRBJ2-5; tentatively, D is TRBD2 (5 bases). The CDR3 length is 16 residues. Germline CDR1 and CDR2: LNHNV and YYDKDF (reference sequence). Trimming cost V 0 bases and J 7 bases, with 18 bases left between them. The CDR3 DNA reads TGTGCCACCAGCAGAGATAGAGGCTACCGGAGCGGGACCCAGTACTTC. Protein sequence: CATSRDRGYRSGTQYF. Complete variable domain (other parts from reference TRBV15 and TRBJ2-5): DAMVIQNPRYQVTQFGKPVTLSCSQTLNHNVMYWYQQKSSQAPKLLFHYYDKDFNNEADTPDNFQSRRPNTSFCFLDIRSPGLGDTAMYLCATSRDRGYRSGTQYFGPGTRLLVL.